The 21 T cell receptor beta chains below all came from one sample that was sequenced in a study of T cell repertoires in cytomegalovirus infection. TCRdb used MiXCR to reprocess the reads, holding one entry per CDR3 protein. This table has 680,000 or so distinct CDR3 sequences, less than 40% appearing once. Material: PBMCs. Receptor source: a human donor in good health (CMV status not recorded). Some clones in this sample may be carry-over from other donors' samples.

V and J are TRBV27 and TRBJ1-6, with unresolved D. The ends were cut back, 5 bases at V and 0 bases at J, with 20 bases in the middle. Germline CDR1 and CDR2: MNHEY and SMNVEV (reference sequence). The CDR3 extends over 19 amino acids. This CDR3 is CASSPEATYFSSYNSPLHF. The CDR3 coding sequence is TGTGCCAGCAGTCCCGAGGCGACATATTTTAGCTCCTATAATTCACCCCTCCACTTT.

This chain links TRBV7-9 with TRBJ1-4, with 9 positions matching TRBD1. CDR3 length: 14 amino acids. Germline trimming cut 5 bases from V and 4 bases from J; bases unmatched to any gene: 2. Germline CDR1 and CDR2: SEHNR and FQNEAQ (reference sequence). The CDR3 protein is CASSRTGDNEKLFF. CDR3 DNA: TGTGCCAGCAGCCGGACAGGGGATAATGAAAAACTGTTTTTT.

The chain is built from TRBV11-2 and TRBJ2-3; D is unclear. V dropped 3 bases and J dropped 7 bases, with 14 bases sitting between them. CDR1 and CDR2 (germline): SGHAT, FQNNGV. The CDR3 is made up of 14 amino acids. CDR3 sequence reads: CASSFPAGPNTQYF. CDR3 in DNA: TGTGCCAGCAGCTTTCCGGCTGGCCCCAATACGCAGTATTTT.

J is TRBJ2-4 and V is TRBV5-1; no firm D call. The CDR3 contains 14 residues. Germline-derived CDR1 and CDR2 are SGHRS and YFSETQ. Trimming shortened V by 0 bases and J by 0 bases, and 4 bases separated the two germline ends. The CDR3 sequence is CASSLETAKNIQYF. CDR3 in DNA: TGCGCCAGCAGCTTGGAGACAGCCAAAAACATTCAGTACTTC.

About this clonotype itself: A much larger clone sits a single nucleotide away, making a read error possible. The CDR3 carries no conserved terminal phenylalanine or tryptophan, so it likely arises from a read error. V is TRBV7-2 and J is TRBJ2-5; 8 bases line up with TRBD2. Losses at the gene ends were 2 bases for V and 4 bases for J; bases not matched to a gene: 6. Germline lookup yields CDR1 SGHTA and CDR2 FQGNSA. This CDR3 is 15 amino acids long. The CDR3 region has the DNA TGTGCCAGCAGCTTATGGACTAGCTGGGGAGAGACCCAGTACTTA. Translated, it gives CASSLWTSWGETQYL.

The V call is TRBV2, the J call TRBJ1-1, with 10 nucleotides matching TRBD1. Germline V gene lookup returns CDR1 SNHLY and CDR2 FYNNEI. The CDR3 covers 14 residues. V was clipped by 8 bases and J by 6 bases; unmatched bases: 9. The CDR3 loop is CASCRDRGMAEAFF. The CDR3 nucleotides are TGTGCCAGCTGCCGGGACAGGGGAATGGCTGAAGCTTTCTTT.

This clonotype was recorded a few times. This chain links TRBV27 with TRBJ2-7; 9 positions match TRBD2. The germline gives CDR1 MNHEY, CDR2 SMNVEV (reference sequence). Germline trimming cut 5 bases from V and 6 bases from J; bases unmatched to any gene: 8. The CDR3 length is 14 residues. The CDR3: CASSLLAGVTEQYF. In nucleotides, the CDR3 is TGTGCCAGCAGTCTCTTAGCGGGAGTAACCGAGCAGTACTTC.

This clonotype occurred a few times. This chain uses TRBV28 with TRBJ2-5; D is undetermined. Germline CDR1 MDHEN, CDR2 SYDVKM. The CDR3 is 14 amino acids. Trimming shortened V by 4 bases and J by 4 bases, and 13 bases separated the two germline ends. The CDR3 protein is CASSSLLMRETQYF. CDR3 in DNA: TGTGCCAGCAGTTCTCTACTGATGCGAGAGACCCAGTACTTC.

This clonotype occurred many times. The chain couples TRBV6-1 to TRBJ1-1; no reliable D call. V dropped 7 bases and J dropped 6 bases, with 15 bases sitting between them. CDR1 is MNHNS and CDR2 is SASEGT in the germline V gene. The CDR3 runs 13 residues. For the CDR3, the DNA is TGTGCCAGCACCGTCGAGGGTTCCGCTGAAGCTTTCTTT. Protein product: CASTVEGSAEAFF.

V gene TRBV6-5 combines with J gene TRBJ2-7, with a tentative D call TRBD2 (6 bases). The CDR3 has 17 amino acids. V lost 2 bases to trimming and J lost 1 base, with 18 bases between them. Germline values: CDR1 MNHEY, CDR2 SVGAGI. CDR3: CASSYPNKSSGSYEQYF. The CDR3 nucleotides read TGTGCCAGCAGTTACCCCAATAAGAGTAGCGGATCCTACGAGCAGTACTTC.

In nucleotides, the CDR3 is TGTGCCAGCAGTGCCAGACTAGCGGGAGGGCAATATACGCAGTATTTT. It codes for CASSARLAGGQYTQYF. The rearrangement links TRBV27 to TRBJ2-3, with 14 positions matching TRBD2. V was clipped by 5 bases and J by 7 bases; unmatched bases: 8. The CDR3 is 16 amino acids. Per germline, CDR1 MNHEY and CDR2 SMNVEV (reference sequence).

About this clonotype: Germline is not matched at one junction end, which may reflect a read error. This rearrangement joins TRBV7-8 to TRBJ2-2, with 10 bases aligning to TRBD2. This CDR3 is built from 18 residues. Per the germline V gene, CDR1 is SGHVS and CDR2 is FQNEAQ. CDR3 region: CASRLGLAVGRNTGELFF. DNA of the CDR3: TGTGCCAGCAGATTAGGACTAGCGGTGGGACGGAACACCGGGGAGCTGTTTTTT.

There are a few counts of this clonotype. The chain carries TRBV20-1 and TRBJ1-5; D perhaps matches TRBD1 (6 bases). In germline, CDR1 is DFQATT, CDR2 SNEGSKA (reference sequence). V was cut by 6 bases and J by 1 base, with 13 bases left in between. This CDR3 comprises 14 residues. CDR3 bases: TGCAGTGCCCCCGACAGGCGAAGCAATCAGCCCCAGCATTTT. Its protein product is CSAPDRRSNQPQHF.

V is TRBV19 and J is TRBJ1-1; 8 bases match TRBD1. The CDR3 runs to 15 residues. Germline CDR1 reads LNHDA; CDR2 reads SQIVND (reference sequence). The junction had 8 bases not matched to a gene; V was cut back by 4 bases and J by 4 bases. CDR3 nucleotide sequence: TGTGCCAGTAGTACAGGGGGCGCGATGGGCACTGAAGCTTTCTTT. The encoded protein is CASSTGGAMGTEAFF. Combining the CDR3 with reference TRBV19 and TRBJ1-1 gives the whole variable domain DGGITQSPKYLFRKEGQNVTLSCEQNLNHDAMYWYRQDPGQGLRLIYYSQIVNDFQKGDIAEGYSVSREKKESFPLTVTSAQKNPTAFYLCASSTGGAMGTEAFFGQGTRLTVV.

The chain links TRBV12-3 or TRBV12-4 to TRBJ2-7, with 8 bases lining up with TRBD1. The junction had 13 bases not matched to a gene; V was cut back by 7 bases and J by 5 bases. The CDR3 contains 15 residues. CDR3 DNA sequence: TGTGCCAGCACCATCGCCGGGACAGGCGCCAACGAGCAGTACTTC. Residues: CASTIAGTGANEQYF.

In DNA form, the CDR3 reads TGTGCCAGCCTACCCAGGGGAGCAACTAATGAAAAACTGTTTTTT. Its translation: CASLPRGATNEKLFF. The chain joins TRBV28 to TRBJ1-4; a weak D match, TRBD1 (6 bases). This CDR3 is built from 15 residues. Germline CDR1 reads MDHEN; CDR2 reads SYDVKM. Trimming stripped 8 bases from V and 0 bases from J, with 13 bases between.

The chain is built from TRBV7-6 and TRBJ1-1; D perhaps matches TRBD1 (6 bases). Trimming left V 5 bases short and J 1 base short, with 23 bases between. Germline assignment: CDR1 SGHVS and CDR2 FNYEAQ. This CDR3 is built from 18 residues. CDR3 bases: TGTGCCAGCAGCCACCAACTCGCTCTGGGGGCAGAGAACACTGAAGCTTTCTTT. Its translation: CASSHQLALGAENTEAFF.

Only a few counts were recorded for this clonotype. The chain combines TRBV18 with TRBJ2-1, with 8 bases identical to TRBD2. The CDR3 is made up of 15 amino acids. Trimming removed 2 bases from V and 1 base from J; junction bases left unmatched: 1. Per the germline V gene, CDR1 is KGHSH and CDR2 is LQKENI. CDR3 in DNA: TGTGCCAGCTCACCAGTAGCGGGATCCTACAATGAGCAGTTCTTC. Translation gives CASSPVAGSYNEQFF.

This clonotype has a handful of counts. V and J are TRBV19 and TRBJ1-4, with no clear D. This CDR3 is 14 amino acids long. Trimming cost V 6 bases and J 11 bases, with 19 bases left between them. Germline values: CDR1 LNHDA, CDR2 SQIVND (reference sequence). The CDR3 DNA sequence: TGTGCCAGTAGCAGCCGGGGAGACGCCTGGAAACTGTTTTTT. The encoded protein is CASSSRGDAWKLFF.

This sequence joins TRBV7-2 and TRBJ1-1, with D possibly TRBD1 on 5 matching bases. The CDR3 totals 18 residues. The V gene's germline CDR1 is SGHTA and CDR2 FQGNSA. Trimming took 2 bases from V and 2 from J, leaving 21 bases between them. The CDR3 DNA reads as TGTGCCAGCAGCTTACGAAGCCGGACAACGCAAATCAACACTGAAGCTTTCTTT. It translates to CASSLRSRTTQINTEAFF.

Worth noting for this clonotype: The junction and the germline gene differ at one end; a read error may be behind it. J is TRBJ1-6 and V is TRBV6-1, with TRBD1 matching over 7 bases. The CDR3 extends over 15 amino acids. Germline assignment: CDR1 MNHNS and CDR2 SASEGT. The CDR3 DNA reads as TGTGCCAGCAGAGAAGGACAGGCGTATAATTCACCCCTCCACTTT. Its translation is CASREGQAYNSPLHF.